These 14 T cell receptor beta chains originate from one sample sequenced in a study of liver allograft versus peripheral blood T cells. Study context: Transplanted livers held T cell receptor repertoires, and these were compared with repertoires in recipients' peripheral blood.

Via MiXCR, TCRdb re-called the reads, giving one row per CDR3 protein. The sample records about 810 distinct CDR3 sequences, less than 15% being singletons. These receptor sequences come from a human patient who had a liver transplant. Certain T cells may be donor cells from the graft.

About this clonotype: A much more abundant neighbour one base away suggests this may be a read error. The chain couples TRBV9 to TRBJ2-7; TRBD2 agrees at 9 bases. Germline CDR1 is SGDLS and CDR2 is YYNGEE. The CDR3 consists of 15 residues. Losses at the gene ends were 4 bases for V and 7 bases for J; bases not matched to a gene: 12. This CDR3 reads CASSTGLAGRNEQYF. The DNA of the CDR3 is TGTGCCAGCAGCACGGGGCTAGCGGGGCGCAATGAGCAGTACTTC. The whole variable domain, remainder taken from reference TRBV9 and TRBJ2-7, is DSGVTQTPKHLITATGQRVTLRCSPRSGDLSVYWYQQSLDQGLQFLIQYYNGEERAKGNILERFSAQQFPDLHSELNLSSLELGDSALYFCASSTGLAGRNEQYFGPGTRLTVT.

In this sample, this clonotype is medium-sized. V usage is TRBV12-3 or TRBV12-4 and J usage is TRBJ2-3, with a possible D match to TRBD2 (5 bases). V lost 1 base, J lost 5 bases, and 10 bases lay in between. The CDR3 covers 14 residues. CDR3 in amino acids: CASSLGGIGDTQYF. CDR3 nucleotide sequence: TGTGCCAGCAGTTTAGGAGGGATTGGAGATACGCAGTATTTT.

By sample fraction, this clonotype is medium-sized. This sequence joins TRBV20-1 and TRBJ2-1; D gene ambiguous. The V gene lost 4 bases and the J gene lost 7 bases, with 20 bases spanning the gap. Germline assignment: CDR1 DFQATT and CDR2 SNEGSKA (reference sequence). The CDR3 is made up of 15 amino acids. CDR3 in DNA: TGCAGTGCTACCCACCTCGAGGCTCGGCAGAATGAGCAGTTCTTC. Translation gives CSATHLEARQNEQFF.

By share, this clonotype counts as medium-sized (0.01 to 0.1%). The V and J genes are TRBV6-1 and TRBJ2-7; possibly TRBD2 for D (6 bases). Germline V gene data show CDR1 as MNHNS and CDR2 as SASEGT. The CDR3 is made up of 15 amino acids. The V and J ends lost 3 bases and 3 bases respectively, with 15 bases between them. CDR3 residues: CASSDYYTSLYEQYV. The CDR3 bases are TGTGCCAGCAGTGACTATTATACTAGCCTCTACGAGCAGTACGTC.

By share of the sample, this clonotype is hyperexpanded (1% or more). The chain uses TRBV15 and TRBJ1-3; maybe TRBD1 (5 bases). From germline, CDR1 is LNHNV and CDR2 YYDKDF (reference sequence). V dropped 3 bases and J dropped 0 bases, with 15 bases sitting between them. The CDR3 loop spans 17 amino acids. DNA of the CDR3: TGTGCCACCAGCAGCATAGCCGTGACAGACTCTGGAAACACCATATATTTT. It codes for CATSSIAVTDSGNTIYF. Combining the CDR3 with reference TRBV15 and TRBJ1-3 gives the whole variable domain DAMVIQNPRYQVTQFGKPVTLSCSQTLNHNVMYWYQQKSSQAPKLLFHYYDKDFNNEADTPDNFQSRRPNTSFCFLDIRSPGLGDTAMYLCATSSIAVTDSGNTIYFGEGSWLTVV.

By share, this clonotype counts as large. The J gene is TRBJ1-5, the V gene TRBV12-3 or TRBV12-4; D ambiguous. V was shortened by 3 bases and J by 3 bases, with 9 bases between the two germline ends. The CDR3 length is 14 residues. The CDR3 DNA reads as TGTGCCAGCAGTTTGGAACAGAACAATCAGCCCCAGCATTTT. It encodes CASSLEQNNQPQHF.

The chain employs TRBV10-3 and TRBJ2-1, with 11 bases matching TRBD2. V dropped 6 bases and J dropped 7; count of bases not matched to a gene: 8. CDR3 length: 15 residues. Germline assignment: CDR1 ENHRY and CDR2 SYGVKD. CDR3 nucleotides: TGTGCCATCAGGTCTACTAGCGGGAGTTCGAATGAGCAGTTCTTC. It yields the protein CAIRSTSGSSNEQFF.

Judged by abundance, this clonotype is large (0.1 to 1%). The chain uses TRBV6-2 or TRBV6-3 and TRBJ1-1; D is perhaps TRBD1 (6 bases). The CDR3 totals 14 residues. V lost 10 bases and J lost 2, with 17 bases in between. CDR1 and CDR2 (germline): MNHEY, SVGEGT. This chain's CDR3 is CATRRTEGNTEAFF. CDR3 DNA: TGTGCCACCAGGAGGACAGAGGGCAACACTGAAGCTTTCTTT.

This clonotype is categorized as medium-sized (0.01 to 0.1%). This sequence joins TRBV20-1 and TRBJ1-2; D possibly corresponds to TRBD1 (5 bases). V lost 8 bases and J lost 4, with 11 bases in between. The CDR3 length is 11 residues. Germline V gene data show CDR1 as DFQATT and CDR2 as SNEGSKA (reference sequence). DNA of the CDR3: TGCAGTACTCGGGACCCCTATGGCTACACCTTC. Residues: CSTRDPYGYTF.

This clonotype is medium-sized within its sample. V is TRBV9 and J is TRBJ1-1, with D maybe TRBD1 (5 bases). Deletions cut 0 bases from V and 4 bases from J, with 10 bases between. CDR1 and CDR2 from the germline V gene are SGDLS and YYNGEE. The CDR3 spans 14 residues. CDR3 in DNA: TGTGCCAGCAGCGTAGCTGGGGGAGGCACTGAAGCTTTCTTT. Translating it yields CASSVAGGGTEAFF.

In this sample, this clonotype turned up a few times. The genes are TRBV6-2 or TRBV6-3 and TRBJ2-1; 8 nucleotides line up with TRBD2. Germline CDR1 MNHEY, CDR2 SVGEGT. Trimming took 11 bases from V and 1 from J; bases not matched to a gene: 4. This CDR3 spans 13 amino acids. The CDR3: CAVRGGSYNEQFF. DNA of the CDR3: TGTGCCGTCCGGGGGGGATCCTACAATGAGCAGTTCTTC.

This clonotype has a handful of counts. The J gene is TRBJ1-2, the V gene TRBV3-2; no check of the table's D call, TRBD1, against the DNA was made. TRBV3-2 is a recognized pseudogene. This CDR3 is 16 amino acids long. CDR3 region: CASTVRSRGCHYGYTF. As DNA, the CDR3 is TGTGCCAGCACCGTACGGAGCAGGGGATGCCACTATGGCTACACCTTC.

This clonotype rates as large (0.1 to 1%). The gene calls are TRBV27 and TRBJ1-2; tentatively, D is TRBD1 (5 bases). V lost 5 bases and J 4 bases, leaving 14 bases between the germline ends. The CDR3 loop spans 14 amino acids. Germline V gene lookup returns CDR1 MNHEY and CDR2 SMNVEV (reference sequence). This CDR3 is CASSLGRLSYGYTF. DNA of the CDR3: TGTGCCAGCAGTCTGGGACGCCTCTCCTATGGCTACACCTTC.

This clonotype is deemed large. The rearrangement joins TRBV19 to TRBJ2-1, with D hard to call. Trimming removed 3 bases at V and 6 bases at J, with 6 bases between. The CDR3 contains 12 residues. Per germline, CDR1 LNHDA and CDR2 SQIVND (reference sequence). The DNA for the CDR3 is TGTGCCAGTAGTATGGAGCCCAATGAGCAGTTCTTC. It specifies CASSMEPNEQFF.